One sample yielded the 15 T cell receptor delta chains listed below, sequenced in a study of Vδ1+ human thymocytes. Study results and caveats: Thymic TRG and TRD repertoires appeared highly polyclonal.

RNA was extracted from the cells and then reverse transcribed. Pooled V-gene forward primers with one constant-region reverse primer generated the CDR3 amplicons by multiplex PCR. TCRdb reanalysed the multiplex PCR reads with CATT. The sample lists 50,000 to 60,000 delta-chain clones, roughly 16% occurring once. These receptors have no identified antigens. Sequenced material: Vdelta1+ gamma-delta thymocytes from the thymus. Subset indicated: FACS-sorted CD3+ TCRalphabeta- TCRVdelta1+ TCRVdelta2- thymocytes. Receptors originate from a girl in the first two years of life who had congenital heart surgery.

The V call is TRDV1, the J call TRDJ1, with D unresolved. The ends were cut back, 4 bases at V and 0 bases at J, with 30 bases in the middle. The CDR3 covers 21 residues. Germline assignment: CDR1 TSWWSYY and CDR2 QGS. The CDR3 loop reads CALGGLARGPQVVAYTDKLIF. The CDR3 coding sequence is TGTGCTCTTGGGGGCCTGGCGCGGGGTCCTCAAGTGGTCGCTTACACCGATAAACTCATCTTT.

The gene calls are TRDV1 and TRDJ1; D not certain. Germline CDR1 and CDR2: TSWWSYY and QGS. This CDR3 comprises 18 residues. V shed 2 bases and J shed 1 base, with 20 bases lying between them. CDR3 protein: CALGEYLSARRTTDKLIF. DNA for the CDR3: TGTGCTCTTGGGGAATACCTGTCGGCTAGGAGGACCACCGATAAACTCATCTTT.

The rearrangement uses TRAV29/DV5 and TRDJ1; 10 positions match TRDD3. J gave up 3 bases and V 0 bases, and 23 bases lay outside the gene matches. Germline V gene lookup returns CDR1 NSMFDY and CDR2 ISSIKDK. The CDR3 runs to 21 residues. In DNA form, the CDR3 reads TGTGCAGCAAGCGCCCTTTACCTTTTGTTCCCCTGGGGGATAAAGCCCGATAAACTCATCTTT. Protein: CAASALYLLFPWGIKPDKLIF.

In its sample, this clone was seen many times. This sample also contains other DNA sequences that code for the same CDR3. The chain combines TRAV29/DV5 with TRDJ1, with 10 bases fitting TRDD3. Trimming took 0 bases from V and 1 from J; bases not matched to a gene: 6. Germline-derived CDR1 and CDR2 are NSMFDY and ISSIKDK. There are 16 residues in the CDR3. This CDR3 reads CAASATGGSTTDKLIF. CDR3 coding DNA: TGTGCAGCAAGCGCTACTGGGGGATCTACCACCGATAAACTCATCTTT.

The chain links TRDV1 to TRDJ1, with 11 positions matching TRDD3. V trimming: 3 bases; J trimming: 0 bases; junction bases outside the gene matches: 12. Germline CDR1 reads TSWWSYY; CDR2 reads QGS. The CDR3 extends over 19 amino acids. The CDR3 DNA is TGTGCTCTTGGGGATCACCGGCTGGGGGATACAGGGTACACCGATAAACTCATCTTT. Its protein product is CALGDHRLGDTGYTDKLIF.

The chain has TRDV1 and TRDJ1, with 12 nucleotides matching TRDD3. Germline loops: CDR1 TSWWSYY, CDR2 QGS. The CDR3 covers 21 residues. V was pared by 3 bases and J by 1 base, with 18 bases of the junction left unmatched. The CDR3 protein is CALGDGPLALGDTRGTDKLIF. CDR3 nucleotides: TGTGCTCTTGGGGATGGGCCCCTCGCACTGGGGGATACTCGGGGCACCGATAAACTCATCTTT.

This clone occurred a few times. V gene TRDV1 combines with J gene TRDJ1; unclear D gene. Germline loops: CDR1 TSWWSYY, CDR2 QGS. The V end lost 3 bases, the J end lost 0 bases, and 26 bases lay between the germline ends. This CDR3 contains 20 residues. The CDR3 here is CALGEPRRMFIARYTDKLIF. CDR3 DNA: TGTGCTCTTGGGGAGCCTAGAAGGATGTTCATCGCCAGGTACACCGATAAACTCATCTTT.

The gene calls are TRDV1 and TRDJ1; TRDD3 is a possible D gene (5 bases). Germline V gene lookup returns CDR1 TSWWSYY and CDR2 QGS. V lost 5 bases and J lost 2, with 18 bases in between. The CDR3 sequence is 16 residues long. Here the CDR3 DNA reads TGTGCTCTTGGGCCCTCCCAGGGGGGCCAGACCGATAAACTCATCTTT. Protein product: CALGPSQGGQTDKLIF.

Only a few counts were recorded for this clone. The rearrangement links TRDV1 to TRDJ1; unclear D gene. V shed 5 bases and J shed 4 bases, with 14 bases lying between them. The germline V gene encodes CDR1 TSWWSYY and CDR2 QGS. This CDR3 is built from 14 residues. In DNA, the CDR3 is TGTGCTCTTGGGCCACACCTTGGGAACGATAAACTCATCTTT. Protein product: CALGPHLGNDKLIF.

The chain couples TRDV1 to TRDJ1; 11 bases match TRDD3. Germline V gene sequence: CDR1 TSWWSYY, CDR2 QGS. CDR3 length: 25 residues. With V trimmed by 2 bases and J by 5 bases, 34 bases remained unmatched. CDR3 protein: CALGERLPIGGAGGYRERNRDKLIF. In DNA form, the CDR3 reads TGTGCTCTTGGGGAAAGGCTCCCCATAGGCGGGGCTGGGGGATACCGGGAGAGGAATAGGGATAAACTCATCTTT.

In its sample, this clone was seen a few times. The rearrangement links TRDV1 to TRDJ1, with 10 bases lining up with TRDD3. CDR3 length equals 17 residues. V dropped 1 base and J dropped 7; count of bases not matched to a gene: 12. CDR1 TSWWSYY and CDR2 QGS come from the germline V gene. CDR3 bases: TGTGCTCTTGGGGAACCCCTTACCACTGGGGGATCGCGTAAACTCATCTTT. Its translation is CALGEPLTTGGSRKLIF.

The chain uses TRDV1 and TRDJ1; D is possibly TRDD2 or TRDD3 (7 bases each). The germline gives CDR1 TSWWSYY, CDR2 QGS. This CDR3 spans 22 amino acids. Deletions cut 2 bases from V and 4 bases from J, with 35 bases between. CDR3 nucleotides: TGTGCTCTTGGGGAAGAAACTATTCCTACGATGGGGGAGGTAAAGGGGCTCGATAAACTCATCTTT. Its protein is CALGEETIPTMGEVKGLDKLIF.

The chain recombines TRDV1 with TRDJ1; tentatively, D is TRDD3 (6 bases). CDR1 and CDR2 (germline): TSWWSYY, QGS. V was trimmed by 3 bases and J by 2 bases, leaving 19 bases between them. The CDR3 is 17 amino acids. CDR3 nucleotide sequence: TGTGCTCTTGGGGATTGCTTCCCCAGGGATAGTACCGATAAACTCATCTTT. Its translation is CALGDCFPRDSTDKLIF.

This clone appeared a few times. V usage is TRDV2 and J usage is TRDJ1; 8 bases match TRDD3. This CDR3 contains 17 residues. Unmatched junction bases numbered 11, after V lost 3 bases and J lost 0 bases. Germline assignment: CDR1 GEAIGNYY and CDR2 EKD. The CDR3 reads CACDGYWGPRYTDKLIF. CDR3 DNA: TGTGCCTGTGACGGATACTGGGGGCCCCGTTACACCGATAAACTCATCTTT.

This clone was found a few times. This chain uses TRDV1 with TRDJ1; 7 nucleotides agree with TRDD3. The trim removed 5 bases at V and 4 bases at J, leaving 19 bases unmatched. The CDR3 contains 18 residues. Looked up from germline, CDR1 is TSWWSYY and CDR2 is QGS. The CDR3 protein is CALGRHRPPAYWGDKLIF. Here the CDR3 DNA reads TGTGCTCTTGGGCGCCATAGACCTCCGGCCTACTGGGGCGATAAACTCATCTTT.